A single sample is the source of the 2 T cell receptor beta chains below, sequenced in a study of T cells in Graves' hyperthyroidism and ophthalmopathy. RNA transcripts yielded amplified TCR beta CDR3 regions. A first-round RT-PCR of the TCR CDR3 used the HTBI primer set. TCRdb processed the multiplex PCR reads anew with MiXCR; each CDR3 protein has one entry. Of around 340,000 distinct CDR3 sequences listed, around 13% are singletons. Material: blood. The receptors stem from a woman in her thirties with Graves' hyperthyroidism.

This clonotype was seen ten or more times. The gene calls are TRBV7-9 and TRBJ1-4; D is uncertain. The germline CDR1 and CDR2 sequences are SEHNR and FQNEAQ (reference sequence). V lost 5 bases to trimming and J lost 7 bases, with 17 bases between them. The CDR3 extends over 15 amino acids. The CDR3 spells CASSLVPADSEKLFF. In DNA, the CDR3 is TGTGCCAGCAGCCTAGTGCCTGCGGATAGTGAAAAACTGTTTTTT.

This clonotype showed up many times. This chain uses TRBV27 with TRBJ2-1; 11 bases line up with TRBD1. Germline values: CDR1 MNHEY, CDR2 SMNVEV (reference sequence). Trimming cost V 4 bases and J 6 bases; bases outside gene matches: 8. CDR3 length: 16 amino acids. This CDR3 reads CASSYNRDRGFNEQFF. The CDR3 nucleotides are TGTGCCAGCAGTTATAACCGGGACAGGGGGTTCAATGAGCAGTTCTTC.